This T cell receptor (beta chain) appears in the sequencing data of a study of shared clonotypes between healthy human individuals. Investigators divided CD4+ cells into CD45RA+ naive and CD45RA-negative memory subsets. Findings and caveats of the study: The genetic and exposure-history diversity represented was limited by few donors. In this cohort, only blood was sampled, and tissue repertoires likely differ.

The material for each subset, its genomic DNA, was split evenly across several immunoSEQ plates. The repertoire was sequenced with immunoSEQ multiplex PCR; TCRdb's copy has only in-frame clones and lacks some. The table has 170,000 or so clones, 60% to 75% seen once. CDR3 size: 12 residues. The junction had 0 bases not matched to a gene; V was cut back by 5 bases and J by 2 bases. CDR1 is MNHEY and CDR2 is SVGAGI in the germline V gene. This clone appeared many times. Its antigen remains unknown. The TCR was taken from a man younger than 40 in good health. What was sequenced was memory CD4+ T cells sorted from blood. Subset meaning: CD45RA-negative fraction. The chain has TRBV6-5 and TRBJ2-7, with 7 bases matching TRBD1. CDR3 region: CASSGTAYEQYF. In nucleotides, the CDR3 is TGTGCCAGCAGTGGGACAGCCTACGAGCAGTACTTC.